This T cell receptor (beta chain) was sequenced during a study of T-cell memory formation after mild COVID-19. Germline V CDR1 and CDR2: SGHAT, FQNNGV. CDR3 length: 14 amino acids. With 3 bases clipped from V and 13 bases from J, the junction kept 12 bases outside the gene matches. Study results and limitations: CD4/CD8 balance characterized clones contracting day 15 to 85, and CD4+ skew characterized later expanders. Within pre-infection memory, some responding clones were found, suggesting cross-reactive memory joined.

One entry per CDR3 protein results from TCRdb running MiXCR on the 5' RACE reads. The data show 150,000 to 200,000 distinct CDR3 sequences, roughly 12% seen once. This clonotype was recorded a few times. Antigen specificity is unknown. The chain combines TRBV11-2 with TRBJ2-1; 7 positions agree with TRBD1. The origin of this receptor is a man aged 18 to 30 who had mild COVID-19 (a few samples of this study predate the infection). Cell type and time point are not known. Sequencing used PBMCs or a T cell subset sorted from them (not recorded which). In DNA form, the CDR3 reads TGTGCCAGCAGCTTTTATGACTCAGGGACAGACCAGTTCTTC. Protein: CASSFYDSGTDQFF.